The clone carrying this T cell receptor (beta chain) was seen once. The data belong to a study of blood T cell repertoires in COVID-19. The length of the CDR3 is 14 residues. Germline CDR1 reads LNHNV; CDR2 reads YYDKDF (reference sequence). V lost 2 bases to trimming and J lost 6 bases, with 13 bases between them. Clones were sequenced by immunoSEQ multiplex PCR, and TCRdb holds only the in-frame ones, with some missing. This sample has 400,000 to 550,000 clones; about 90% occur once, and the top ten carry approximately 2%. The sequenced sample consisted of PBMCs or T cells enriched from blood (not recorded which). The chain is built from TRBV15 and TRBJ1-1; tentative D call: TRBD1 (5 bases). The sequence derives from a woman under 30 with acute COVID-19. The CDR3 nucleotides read TGTGCCACCAGCAGATCCTGGACACTCCCTGAAGCTTTCTTT. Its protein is CATSRSWTLPEAFF.